This TCR beta chain originates from a study of Tregs in tolerant kidney transplant recipients (dated by TCRdb to 2018 to 2020). Concerning the study at large: The study used TCRbeta sequencing to identify donor-specific regulatory T cells before combined kidney and bone marrow transplantation, then tracked those cells after transplant.

CDR1 is given as SGDLS and CDR2 as YYNGEE, both from the germline V gene. The CDR3 starts with the cysteine, ends with the phenylalanine, and has 16 residues. Left in the record is the CDR3 DNA by itself, 48 bases read in frame from the first base. Cut back by 3 bases and 5 bases, the V and J ends lie 18 bases apart. The transplants used related donors along with nonmyeloablative bone marrow transplantation, and in the human trials mixed chimerism was transient. Thawed PBMCs were FACS-sorted into unstimulated Tregs (CD4+CD25+CD127-), CD4+ non-Tregs (CD4+CD25-), CD4 cells and CD8 cells. The patients were 4 recipients of combined kidney and bone marrow transplants from the ITN036ST trial, and samples were available only for these trial subjects. Healthy control blood was processed by Ficoll density gradient to PBMCs and cryopreserved; patient PBMCs were collected before and after transplant. For this clone: The clone's antigen remains unknown. Base qualities were left out, and no much larger clone turns up one base away.

What the research found in general, with its limitations: Biological reproducibility was not directly addressed, though technical replication error appeared minimal. Donor-specific Treg expansion exceeded global Treg expansion in tolerant patients, suggesting antigen-driven rather than nonspecific expansion. Expanding Tregs with activated donor B cells appeared to identify the most biologically relevant and donor-specific TCRbeta repertoire. PCR primers changed over time for some patients, so nucleotide-level comparison across those patients' samples was not possible. Because only a small number of patients were included, the study had limitations, and the results will need to be validated in larger populations as well as under other immunosuppression protocols.

For TCRbeta CDR3 sequencing, genomic DNA was extracted from sorted cells using the QIAGEN DNeasy Blood and Tissue Kit. Through immunoSEQ, high-throughput TCRbeta CDR3 sequencing was done commercially, including PCR amplification with internal controls and bias correction. The paper's data handling went like this. Unique productive TCRbeta sequences were defined by CDR3 nucleotide sequence where primers matched, and otherwise by CDR3 amino acid sequence together with Vbeta and Jbeta genes. To correct for sorting error, sequences found in more than one sorted population at a frequency ratio of 2:1 or less were discarded, and the remaining shared sequences were assigned to the population with the higher frequency. A sequence was defined as donor-reactive if the sequence was expanded at least 5-fold in CFSE-low cells compared with unstimulated cells and had a frequency of at least 0.01% in CFSE-low cells. Jensen-Shannon divergence calculated on the top 100 TCRbeta sequences ranked by frequency was used to measure repertoire divergence. For samples with multiple sequencing runs, sorting error was corrected in each run separately before the runs were combined. TCRdb obtained this table from immuneACCESS and retained in-frame rearrangements with V and J assigned. These tables miss some clones; where compared with another copy, unresolved V genes account for less than half of the shortfall, and the remainder is unexplained. The DNA was the basis for D and trimming; V, J and clone size are from that table. The sample table holds around 50,000 clones, of which approximately 89% were seen once. The ten largest clones add up to 15% to 19% of the sample.

The TCR was taken from a human patient who received a combined kidney and bone marrow transplant. After transplantation, some T cells may belong to the graft donor instead of the recipient. The chain uses TRBV9 and TRBJ2-4; the best D guess is TRBD2, with 7 bases matching. Sequences were derived from CD8+ T cells from blood (PBMCs), sampled 12 months after the transplant. The nucleotides are TGTGCCAGCAGCGCCGGGCCCCGGGGGGCGGAAAACATTCAGTACTTC. Translated, it gives CASSAGPRGAENIQYF. Here the CDR3 is joined to the reference TRBV9 and TRBJ2-4 genes, and the full variable domain is: DSGVTQTPKHLITATGQRVTLRCSPRSGDLSVYWYQQSLDQGLQFLIQYYNGEERAKGNILERFSAQQFPDLHSELNLSSLELGDSALYFCASSAGPRGAENIQYFGAGTRLSVL.